The clone carrying this TCR beta chain turned up a few times. Clones were read by immunoSEQ multiplex PCR, and TCRdb kept only the in-frame ones, dropping some. The sample comprises about 10,000 clones, around 90% of which are singletons, and 15% to 20% rests with the top ten. The sample comes from a study of T cells in localized non-small cell lung cancer. Trimming shortened V by 1 base and J by 1 base, and 10 bases separated the two germline ends. CDR3 size: 15 residues. Germline-derived CDR1 and CDR2 are LGHNA and YNFKEQ. This sequence was found in a male donor aged 60 or over with stage III squamous cell lung carcinoma. The chain carries TRBV4-2 and TRBJ2-5; D is unresolved. The sample was peripheral blood, taken before any cancer treatment. CDR3: CASSQVGVFQETQYF. CDR3 coding DNA: TGTGCCAGCAGCCAAGTTGGGGTTTTCCAAGAGACCCAGTACTTC.